Sequencing of this TCR beta chain was carried out in a study of T cells after yellow fever vaccination. Study findings and constraints: Within FACS-sorted repertoires, abundant clonotypes contaminating from the bulk population could be present. Shared CD4/CD8 clonotypes were a small share, likely from convergent recombination.

This clonotype occurred a few times. Antigen unknown. Making TCR cDNA involved 5'RACE template switching, which added UMIs and a universal primer site. TCRdb ran MiXCR on the 5' RACE reads and lists one entry per CDR3 protein. The data show hundreds of thousands of distinct CDR3 sequences, over 4% seen once. CDR1 and CDR2 from the germline V gene are MGHDK and SYGVNS. Trimming at V came to 4 bases and at J to 5 bases, leaving 7 bases not matched to a gene. The CDR3 has 14 residues. The sample in question was PBMCs, obtained 5 days after the yellow fever booster vaccination. The chain combines TRBV25-1 with TRBJ2-5, with TRBD2 identical over 7 bases. The sequence derives from a man between 18 and 29 years old who received the YFV17D yellow fever vaccine. The CDR3 protein is CASSAAGRGETQYF. The CDR3, as DNA: TGTGCCAGCAGTGCTGCCGGGCGGGGGGAGACCCAGTACTTC.